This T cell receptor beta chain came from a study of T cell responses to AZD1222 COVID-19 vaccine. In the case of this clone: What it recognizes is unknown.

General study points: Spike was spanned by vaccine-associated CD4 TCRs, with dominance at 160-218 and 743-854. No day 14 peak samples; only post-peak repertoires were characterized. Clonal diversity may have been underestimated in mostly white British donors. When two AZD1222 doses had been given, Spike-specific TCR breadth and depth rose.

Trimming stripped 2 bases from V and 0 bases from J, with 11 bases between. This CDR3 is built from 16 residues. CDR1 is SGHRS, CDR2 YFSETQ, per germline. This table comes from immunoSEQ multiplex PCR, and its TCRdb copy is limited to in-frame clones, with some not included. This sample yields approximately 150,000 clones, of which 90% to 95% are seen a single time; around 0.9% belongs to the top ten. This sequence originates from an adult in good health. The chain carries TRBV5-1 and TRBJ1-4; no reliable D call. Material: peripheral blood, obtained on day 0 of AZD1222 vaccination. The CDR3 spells CASSFGRAATNEKLFF. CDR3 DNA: TGCGCCAGCAGCTTTGGCAGAGCTGCAACTAATGAAAAACTGTTTTTT.